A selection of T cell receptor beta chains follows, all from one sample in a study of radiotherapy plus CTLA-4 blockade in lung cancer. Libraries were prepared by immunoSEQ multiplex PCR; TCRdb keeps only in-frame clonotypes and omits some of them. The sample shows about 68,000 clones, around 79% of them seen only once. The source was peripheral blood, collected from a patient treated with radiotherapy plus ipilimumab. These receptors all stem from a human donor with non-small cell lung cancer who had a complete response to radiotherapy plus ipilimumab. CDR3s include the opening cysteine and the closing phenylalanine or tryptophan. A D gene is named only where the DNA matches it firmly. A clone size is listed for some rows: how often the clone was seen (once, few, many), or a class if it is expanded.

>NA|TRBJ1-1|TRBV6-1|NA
CASRLQENTEAFF
TGTGCCAGCAGGCTACAGGAGAACACTGAAGCTTTCTTT
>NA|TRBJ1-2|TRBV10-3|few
CAISHRRYGYTF
TGTGCCATCAGCCACAGACGCTATGGCTACACCTTC
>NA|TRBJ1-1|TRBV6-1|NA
CASSEGGGRDTEAFF
TGTGCCAGCAGTGAAGGGGGGGGACGGGACACTGAAGCTTTCTTT
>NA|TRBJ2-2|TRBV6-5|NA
CASRNKGFGELFF
TGTGCCAGCAGAAACAAGGGATTCGGGGAGCTGTTTTTT
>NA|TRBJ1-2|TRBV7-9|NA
CASSLEVMANYGYTF
TGTGCCAGCAGCTTAGAGGTGATGGCTAACTATGGCTACACCTTC
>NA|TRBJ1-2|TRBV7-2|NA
CASSPRTGNYGYTF
TGTGCCAGCAGCCCCCGTACAGGGAACTATGGCTACACCTTC
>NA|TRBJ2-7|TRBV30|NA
CAFTGGGVHSYEQYF
TGTGCCTTTACCGGTGGCGGGGTGCACTCCTACGAGCAGTACTTC
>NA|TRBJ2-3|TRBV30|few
CAWSVGLLGTDTQYF
TGTGCCTGGAGTGTAGGTCTGCTAGGCACAGATACGCAGTATTTT
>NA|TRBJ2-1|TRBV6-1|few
CASSERRTAAYNEQFF
TGTGCCAGCAGTGAACGCCGGACAGCAGCCTACAATGAGCAGTTCTTC
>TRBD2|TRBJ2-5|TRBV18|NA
CASSPPLAGGLGKETQYF
TGTGCCAGCTCACCACCTCTAGCGGGGGGCCTGGGGAAAGAGACCCAGTACTTC
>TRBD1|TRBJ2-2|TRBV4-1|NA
CASSQGNRDRGLLNTGELFF
TGCGCCAGCAGCCAAGGAAACCGGGACAGGGGGCTCCTAAACACCGGGGAGCTGTTTTTT
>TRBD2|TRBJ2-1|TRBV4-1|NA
CASSHLGAGDHEQFF
TGCGCCAGCAGCCACTTGGGAGCGGGAGATCATGAGCAGTTCTTC
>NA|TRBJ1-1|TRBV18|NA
CASSQGESGTEAFF
TGTGCCAGCTCCCAAGGGGAATCGGGCACTGAAGCTTTCTTT
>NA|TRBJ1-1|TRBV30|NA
CAREGGNTEAFF
TGTGCGCGTGAGGGGGGTAACACTGAAGCTTTCTTT
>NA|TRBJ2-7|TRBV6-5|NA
CASSRGHQPYEQYF
TGTGCCAGCAGCCGTGGACACCAACCGTACGAGCAGTACTTC
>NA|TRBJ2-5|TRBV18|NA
CASSLGRQETQYF
TGTGCCAGCTCACTGGGCAGACAAGAGACCCAGTACTTC
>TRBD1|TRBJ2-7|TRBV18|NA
CASSPGTASYEQYF
TGTGCCAGCTCACCCGGGACAGCTTCCTACGAGCAGTACTTC
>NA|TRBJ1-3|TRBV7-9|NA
CASSDLRTGNTIYF
TGTGCCAGCAGTGATTTAAGGACGGGAAACACCATATATTTT
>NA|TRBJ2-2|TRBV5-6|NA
CASSLGGQASGELFF
TGTGCCAGCAGCTTGGGGGGGCAGGCCTCCGGGGAGCTGTTTTTT
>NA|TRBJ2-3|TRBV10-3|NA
CAISDLLALTDTQYF
TGTGCCATCAGTGATCTACTCGCCCTTACAGATACGCAGTATTTT
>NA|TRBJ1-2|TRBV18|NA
CASSENEGEGYTF
TGTGCCAGCTCAGAGAACGAGGGAGAAGGCTACACCTTC
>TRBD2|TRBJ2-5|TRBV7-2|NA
CASSLGGLAGFQETQYF
TGTGCCAGCAGCTTAGGAGGGCTAGCGGGTTTCCAAGAGACCCAGTACTTC
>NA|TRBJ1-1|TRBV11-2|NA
CASSTPTVREAFF
TGTGCCAGCAGCACGCCGACAGTACGAGAAGCTTTCTTT
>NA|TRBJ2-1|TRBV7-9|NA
CASSLVFWASNNEQFF
TGTGCCAGCAGCTTAGTCTTTTGGGCTAGCAACAATGAGCAGTTCTTC
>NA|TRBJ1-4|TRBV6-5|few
CASRPRQALQEKLFF
TGTGCCAGCAGACCCCGCCAGGCCCTCCAGGAAAAACTGTTTTTT
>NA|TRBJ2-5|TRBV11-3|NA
CASSLDGGRDETQYF
TGTGCCAGCAGCTTAGATGGGGGCAGGGATGAGACCCAGTACTTC
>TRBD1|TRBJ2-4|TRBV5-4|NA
CASSLEAGGSNIQYF
TGTGCCAGCAGCTTGGAGGCAGGGGGCTCTAACATTCAGTACTTC
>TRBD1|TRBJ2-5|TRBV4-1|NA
CASSPPQGMETQYF
TGCGCCAGCAGCCCCCCACAGGGGATGGAGACCCAGTACTTC
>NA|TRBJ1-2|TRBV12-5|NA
CASAQSNYGYTF
TGTGCTAGTGCCCAGTCTAACTATGGCTACACCTTC
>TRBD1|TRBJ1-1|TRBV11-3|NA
CASSAKGAGRSEAFF
TGTGCCAGCAGCGCGAAGGGGGCCGGCAGATCAGAAGCTTTCTTT
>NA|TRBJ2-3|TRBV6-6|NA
CASKTTTDTQYF
TGTGCCAGCAAGACCACCACAGATACGCAGTATTTT
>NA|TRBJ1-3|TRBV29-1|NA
CSVLLLSGNTIYF
TGCAGCGTTCTATTGCTCTCTGGAAACACCATATATTTT
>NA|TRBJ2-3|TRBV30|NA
CAWSARTTFSNTQYF
TGTGCCTGGAGCGCTAGGACTACCTTTAGTAATACGCAGTATTTT
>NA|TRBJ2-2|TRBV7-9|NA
CASSFRGSTGELFF
TGTGCCAGCAGCTTCAGGGGTTCCACCGGGGAGCTGTTTTTT
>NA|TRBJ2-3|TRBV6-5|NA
CASSYGTNGGDTQYF
TGTGCCAGCAGTTACGGAACTAATGGGGGAGATACGCAGTATTTT
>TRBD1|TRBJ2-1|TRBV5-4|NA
CASSSGGNEQFF
TGTGCCAGCAGCTCAGGGGGCAATGAGCAGTTCTTC
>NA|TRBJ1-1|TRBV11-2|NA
CASSRVRDFERKGAFF
TGTGCCAGCAGCCGGGTTCGTGATTTCGAACGAAAGGGAGCTTTCTTT
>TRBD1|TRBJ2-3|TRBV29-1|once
CSLRGPLDTQYF
TGCAGCTTAAGGGGGCCGTTAGATACGCAGTATTTT
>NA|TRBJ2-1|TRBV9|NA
CASSGDFNSYNEQFF
TGTGCCAGCAGCGGAGACTTTAACTCCTACAATGAGCAGTTCTTC
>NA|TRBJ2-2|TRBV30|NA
CAWKRPANTGELFF
TGTGCCTGGAAACGTCCGGCGAACACCGGGGAGCTGTTTTTT
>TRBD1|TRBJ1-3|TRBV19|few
CASSLQGAYGNTIYF
TGTGCCAGTAGTCTACAGGGGGCTTATGGAAACACCATATATTTT
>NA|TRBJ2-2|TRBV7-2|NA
CASSPRAGELFF
TGTGCCAGCAGCCCCCGCGCCGGGGAGCTGTTTTTT
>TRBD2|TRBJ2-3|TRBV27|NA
CASSLTSGLGDTQYF
TGTGCCAGCAGTCTGACTAGCGGATTGGGGGATACGCAGTATTTT
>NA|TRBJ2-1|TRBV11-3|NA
CASSLEGAYNEQFF
TGTGCCAGCAGCTTAGAAGGGGCCTACAATGAGCAGTTCTTC
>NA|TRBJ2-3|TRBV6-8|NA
CATKAGDRRSYTDTQYF
TGTGCCACCAAAGCTGGAGACAGGCGTTCTTACACAGATACGCAGTATTTT
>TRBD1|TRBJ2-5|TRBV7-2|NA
CASSRDRQETQYF
TGTGCCAGCAGCCGGGACAGACAAGAGACCCAGTACTTC
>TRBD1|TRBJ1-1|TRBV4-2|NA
CASSQAGGLNTEAFF
TGTGCCAGCAGCCAAGCAGGGGGCCTGAACACTGAAGCTTTCTTT
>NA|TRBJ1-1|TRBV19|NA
CASSIGRGDAAFF
TGTGCCAGTAGTATCGGCCGCGGGGACGCAGCTTTCTTT
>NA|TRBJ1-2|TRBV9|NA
CASSVRGSYGYTF
TGTGCCAGCAGCGTACGGGGGAGCTATGGCTACACCTTC
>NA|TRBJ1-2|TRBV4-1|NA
CASSQPLRIRYGYTF
TGCGCCAGCAGCCAACCACTCAGGATACGCTATGGCTACACCTTC